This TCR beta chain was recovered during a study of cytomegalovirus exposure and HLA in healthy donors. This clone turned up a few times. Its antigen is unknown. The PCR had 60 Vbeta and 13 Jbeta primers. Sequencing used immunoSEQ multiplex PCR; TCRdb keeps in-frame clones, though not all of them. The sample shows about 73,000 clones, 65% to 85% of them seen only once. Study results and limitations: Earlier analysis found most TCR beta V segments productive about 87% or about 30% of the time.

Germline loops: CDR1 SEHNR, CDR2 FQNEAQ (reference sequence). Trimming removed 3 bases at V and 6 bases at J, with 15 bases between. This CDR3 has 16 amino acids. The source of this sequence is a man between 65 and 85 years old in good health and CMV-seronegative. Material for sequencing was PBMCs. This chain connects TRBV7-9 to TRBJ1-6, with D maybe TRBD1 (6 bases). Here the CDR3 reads CASSLFGGAPNSPLHF. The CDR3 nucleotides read TGTGCCAGCAGCTTGTTTGGGGGGGCGCCTAATTCACCCCTCCACTTT.